This T cell receptor (beta chain) was recorded in a study of post-analysis software for immune sequencing data. Study-level background: In terms of disease course, relapsing-remitting, secondary progressive and progressive-relapsing multiple sclerosis were included.

Presence of unique molecular identifiers characterized the TCR beta cDNA libraries. Input of roughly 0.95 to 10 million T cells yielded approximately 500,000 cDNA molecules. TCRdb analysed the PCR reads with MiXCR anew, one entry per CDR3 protein. Here the sample spans roughly 650,000 distinct CDR3 sequences, approximately 60% being singletons. General study results and limits: In patients, TRBV5-6, TRBV5-1 and TRBV20-1 belonged to about five TRBV segments found more frequently than in controls. Comparison with controls showed significantly lower normalized Chao1 diversity in multiple sclerosis patients.

Points on this clonotype: Its matching antigen is unknown.

The V and J ends lost 3 bases and 0 bases, in that order; junction bases with no gene match: 4. CDR1 is DFQATT, CDR2 SNEGSKA, per germline (reference sequence). The CDR3 covers 15 residues. The V and J genes are TRBV20-1 and TRBJ2-1; the match to TRBD2 covers 8 bases. This clonotype originated in a girl aged 2 to 9 with multiple sclerosis. Source material: blood. The CDR3 reads CSARKSGSSYNEQFF. The CDR3 DNA follows: TGCAGTGCTAGGAAGAGCGGGAGCTCCTACAATGAGCAGTTCTTC.